This TCR beta chain is from a study of HIV-infected patients and healthy controls. All unsorted peripheral T cells were captured because whole blood was used without fractionation. This clonotype ranks as medium-sized (0.01 to 0.1%). Its target is not known. The study, taken as a whole, reports: HIV-associated CDR3 frequencies dropped significantly during therapy; CMV-associated ones, mostly rising, changed nonsignificantly.

400 to 550 ng RNA was reverse transcribed with alpha and beta constant-region primers. Each of the alpha and beta chains got its own library through chain-specific third strand synthesis with indices. The library had 12-nucleotide molecular identifiers formed by two random hexamers joined together. TCRdb redid the calling of the 5' RACE reads with MiXCR, one entry per CDR3 protein. The table shows about 18,000 distinct CDR3 sequences, with 9.5% to 15% occurring only once. Germline V CDR1 and CDR2: MGHRA, YSYEKL. V gave up 1 base and J gave up 10 bases; unmatched junction bases: 5. The CDR3 contains 15 residues.

Sequencing used blood. The V call is TRBV4-1, the J call TRBJ1-6; 9 bases fit TRBD1. The TCR sequence derives from an adult in good health. CDR3 in DNA: TGCGCCAGCAGCCAAGGCGAGACAGGGGGATCACCCCTCCACTTT. Protein sequence: CASSQGETGGSPLHF.